This T cell receptor (beta chain) is from a study of identical twins. Template switching supplied a universal primer site; unique molecular identifiers were carried on the cDNA. TCRdb redid the calling of the 5' RACE reads with MiXCR, one entry per CDR3 protein. The table shows under 500,000 distinct CDR3 sequences, with 14% occurring only once. Germline V lookup: CDR1 LGHNA, CDR2 YSLEER. This CDR3 is built from 15 residues. V lost 0 bases, J lost 9 bases, and 8 bases stayed unmatched. There are a few counts of this clonotype. The antigen remains unidentified. The study, taken as a whole, reports: It was cross-sectional statistical analysis, not following the same donors, that the conclusions relied on. Clonotypes of the beta chain that were abundant in cord blood carried fewer insertions (memory repertoires showed none).

These data also featured in a second study, about yellow fever vaccine responses in identical twins.

This sequence joins TRBV4-3 and TRBJ2-7; TRBD2 matches at 10 bases. Sequencing used CD4+ T cells sorted from blood. The clonotype was recovered from a young woman in good health. The CDR3 sequence: CASSQDRASGSRQYF. Written as DNA, the CDR3 is TGCGCCAGCAGCCAAGATAGGGCTAGCGGGAGTAGGCAGTACTTC.